The sample holds one count of the clone carrying this TCR beta chain. As yet, its antigen is unknown. The germline V gene has CDR1 SGHNT and CDR2 YYREEE (reference sequence). This CDR3 region has 14 residues. V lost 0 bases and J lost 5, with 8 bases in between. Sequencing was performed with immunoSEQ multiplex PCR; in TCRdb, only in-frame clones are kept and a portion is missing. This table holds 98,000 or so clones, approximately 80% found once. The data stem from a study of OX40 agonist ivuxolimab in advanced cancers. Findings of the study overall: Among the lowest peripheral clonal expansion occurred in 0.1-3.0 mg/kg partial responders.

Material: CD4+ or CD8+ T cells sorted from blood, obtained in a trial of the OX40 agonist ivuxolimab. The chain is built from TRBV5-4 and TRBJ1-4; D uncertain. The TCR originated in an adult with an advanced solid tumor such as melanoma, head and neck, liver or kidney cancer. CDR3: CASSLDRVNEKLFF. The DNA for the CDR3 is TGTGCCAGCAGCTTGGATAGGGTAAATGAAAAACTGTTTTTT.